The TCR beta chain described here comes from a study of blood T cell repertoires in COVID-19. The overall study: Researchers got acute and convalescent COVID-19 samples from the United States, Italy and Spain.

The germline V gene has CDR1 MNHEY and CDR2 SVGEGT. The CDR3 length is 15 residues. The junction had 2 bases not matched to a gene; V was cut back by 0 bases and J by 4 bases. This table comes from immunoSEQ multiplex PCR, and its TCRdb copy is limited to in-frame clones, with some not included. Here the sample spans approximately 200,000 clones, about 90% being singletons. The clonotype was recovered from a woman aged 25 to 45 who had recovered from COVID-19. V gene TRBV6-2 or TRBV6-3 combines with J gene TRBJ1-5; 8 bases line up with TRBD1. Sample: PBMCs or T cells enriched from blood (not recorded which). CDR3 sequence (DNA): TGTGCCAGCAGTTACTCCGGACAGGGTAATCAGCCCCAGCATTTT. As protein: CASSYSGQGNQPQHF.